This T cell receptor beta chain was obtained from a study of shared clonotypes between healthy human individuals. Overall study: Sampling drew on donors who were a couple of women and a few men aged 18 to 49. Study-wide findings and caveats: Since donors were few, the genetic and exposure-history diversity represented was limited.

About this clone itself: Its matching antigen is unknown.

The assay was immunoSEQ multiplex PCR, and TCRdb's table has in-frame clones only and misses some. The sample records approximately 2,000,000 clones, 85% to 95% being singletons. V was pared by 6 bases and J by 1 base, with 14 bases between. CDR3 length: 15 residues. The germline gives CDR1 SGHTA, CDR2 FQGNSA. CD45RO-negative, CCR7-positively selected cells formed the naive CD8 fraction, excluding terminally differentiated effector memory CD45RA+ cells. The specimen sequenced was naive CD8+ T cells from PBMCs. The source of this sequence is a man aged 18 to 30 in good health. Some clones in this sample may be carry-over from other donors' samples. The chain is built from TRBV7-2 and TRBJ2-3, with TRBD1 as a possible D gene (5 bases). CDR3 protein: CASRQRGSRTDTQYF. The CDR3 bases are TGTGCCAGCAGACAAAGGGGTAGCCGCACAGATACGCAGTATTTT.